This T cell receptor beta chain was profiled in a study of T cell responses to AZD1222 COVID-19 vaccine. Overall study results and limits: Across spike, vaccine-associated CD4 TCRs were found, dominant at 160-218 and 743-854.

CDR3 length equals 13 residues. Germline V lookup: CDR1 SGHNT, CDR2 YENEEA. The V gene lost 5 bases and the J gene lost 3 bases, with 11 bases spanning the gap. A note on this clone: Its matching antigen is unknown.

Clones were sequenced by immunoSEQ multiplex PCR, and TCRdb holds only the in-frame ones, with some missing. The data contain 90,000 to 150,000 clones, about 90% of them singletons. The chain uses TRBV11-3 and TRBJ2-7; perhaps TRBD1 as D (5 bases). The sequence was collected from an adult who received the AZD1222 COVID-19 vaccine. The sample consisted of peripheral blood, taken 28 days after the second AZD1222 dose. CDR3 in amino acids: CASSDSEIYEQYF. The CDR3 DNA is TGTGCCAGCAGCGACAGCGAGATCTACGAGCAGTACTTC. The full variable domain, completed using reference TRBV11-3 and TRBJ2-7, is EAGVVQSPRYKIIEKKQPVAFWCNPISGHNTLYWYLQNLGQGPELLIRYENEEAVDDSQLPKDRFSAERLKGVDSTLKIQPAELGDSAVYLCASSDSEIYEQYFGPGTRLTVT.